The sequence of this T cell receptor (beta chain) was determined in a study of T cell repertoires in cytomegalovirus infection. Study details: Public TCR beta signatures indicated both CMV infection and matching HLA type. Study-wide results and caveats: CMV-specific TCR beta clonotypes restricted by HLA-C were the ones dominating the ex vivo response.

TCRdb used MiXCR to reprocess the reads, holding one entry per CDR3 protein. The sample shows around 260,000 distinct CDR3 sequences, approximately 8.3% of them seen only once. The CDR3 is 15 amino acids. V gave up 1 base and J gave up 4 bases, with 11 bases separating them. In germline, CDR1 is SGHVS, CDR2 FQNEAQ. This clonotype was seen at least ten times. Antigen: not known. The sequencing input was PBMCs. This TCR was recovered from a human donor in good health (CMV status not recorded). Some clones in this sample may be carry-over from other donors' samples. This sequence joins TRBV7-8 and TRBJ1-5; D ambiguous. CDR3 nucleotide sequence: TGTGCCAGCAGCTTAGGTCAATCGGAAAATCAGCCCCAGCATTTT. Amino acid sequence: CASSLGQSENQPQHF.